This T cell receptor beta chain was obtained from a study of siplizumab effects on memory and regulatory T cells. Study results and limitations: The study found that siplizumab significantly reduced alloreactive sequences traceable to unstimulated CD4+ memory cells.

The protocol was immunoSEQ multiplex PCR, while the TCRdb copy is restricted to in-frame clones and leaves out a portion. The sample records almost 15,000 clones, over 40% being singletons. A word on this clone: Antigen unknown.

Germline lookup yields CDR1 KGHSH and CDR2 LQKENI. V was clipped by 3 bases and J by 7 bases, with 18 bases between them. The CDR3 has 15 residues. For 6 days at 37°C, the mixed lymphocyte reaction cells were kept in coculture. This clonotype originated in a human donor in good health; the cells came from an allogeneic mixed lymphocyte reaction. Some clones in this sample may be carry-over from other donors' samples. Sequencing input: CFSE-low (dividing) CD4+ T cells sorted from an allogeneic mixed lymphocyte reaction. The chain recombines TRBV18 with TRBJ1-2; D might be TRBD1 (5 bases). This CDR3 is CASSPSWGRIGGYTF. CDR3 in DNA: TGTGCCAGCTCACCTTCTTGGGGACGCATCGGTGGCTACACCTTC. Full variable domain (rest looked up from reference TRBV18 and TRBJ1-2): NAGVMQNPRHLVRRRGQEARLRCSPMKGHSHVYWYRQLPEEGLKFMVYLQKENIIDESGMPKERFSAEFPKEGPSILRIQQVVRGDSAAYFCASSPSWGRIGGYTFGSGTRLTVV.